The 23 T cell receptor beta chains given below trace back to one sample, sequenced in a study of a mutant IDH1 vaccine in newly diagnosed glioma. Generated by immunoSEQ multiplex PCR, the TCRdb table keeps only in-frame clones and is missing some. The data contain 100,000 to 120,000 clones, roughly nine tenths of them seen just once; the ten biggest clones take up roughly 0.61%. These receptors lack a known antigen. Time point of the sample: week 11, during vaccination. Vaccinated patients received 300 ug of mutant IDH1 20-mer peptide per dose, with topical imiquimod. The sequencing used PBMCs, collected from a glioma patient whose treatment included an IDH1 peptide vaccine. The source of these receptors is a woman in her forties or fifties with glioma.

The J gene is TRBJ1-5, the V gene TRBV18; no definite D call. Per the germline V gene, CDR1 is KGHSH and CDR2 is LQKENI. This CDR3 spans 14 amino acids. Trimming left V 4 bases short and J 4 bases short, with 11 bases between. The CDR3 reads CASSLTEGNQPQHF. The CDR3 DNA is TGTGCCAGCTCACTAACGGAAGGAAATCAGCCCCAGCATTTT.

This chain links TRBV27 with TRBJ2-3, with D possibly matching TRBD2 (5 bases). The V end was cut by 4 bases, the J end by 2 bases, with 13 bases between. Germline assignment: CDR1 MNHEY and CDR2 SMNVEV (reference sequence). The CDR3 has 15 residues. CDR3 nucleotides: TGTGCCAGCAGTTCGGACTGGCTGTTCACAGATACGCAGTATTTT. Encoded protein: CASSSDWLFTDTQYF.

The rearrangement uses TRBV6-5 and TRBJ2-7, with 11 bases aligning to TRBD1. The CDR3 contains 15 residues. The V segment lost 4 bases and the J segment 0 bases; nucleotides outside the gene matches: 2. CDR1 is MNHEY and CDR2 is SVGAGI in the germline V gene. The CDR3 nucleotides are TGTGCCAGCAGTTTTGGGACAGGGGGCTCCTACGAGCAGTACTTC. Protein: CASSFGTGGSYEQYF.

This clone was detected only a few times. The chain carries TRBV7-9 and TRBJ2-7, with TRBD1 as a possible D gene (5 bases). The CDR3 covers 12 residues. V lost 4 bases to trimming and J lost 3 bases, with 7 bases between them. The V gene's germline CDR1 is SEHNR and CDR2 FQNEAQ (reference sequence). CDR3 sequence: CASSWQGYEQYF. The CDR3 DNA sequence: TGTGCCAGCAGCTGGCAGGGCTACGAGCAGTACTTC.

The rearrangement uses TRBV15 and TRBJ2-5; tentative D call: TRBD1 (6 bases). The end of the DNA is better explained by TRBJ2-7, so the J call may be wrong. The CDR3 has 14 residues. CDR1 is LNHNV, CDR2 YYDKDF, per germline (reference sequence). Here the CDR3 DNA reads TGTGCCACCAGCAGAGATACCAGGGGCCACGAGCAGTACTTC. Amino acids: CATSRDTRGHEQYF.

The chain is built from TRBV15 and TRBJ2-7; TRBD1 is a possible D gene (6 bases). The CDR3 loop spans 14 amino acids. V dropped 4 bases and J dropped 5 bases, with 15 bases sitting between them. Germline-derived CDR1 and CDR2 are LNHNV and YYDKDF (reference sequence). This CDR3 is CATSKIQGTHEQYF. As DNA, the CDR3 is TGTGCCACCAGCAAAATACAGGGTACCCACGAGCAGTACTTC. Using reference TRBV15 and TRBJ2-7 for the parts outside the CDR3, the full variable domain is DAMVIQNPRYQVTQFGKPVTLSCSQTLNHNVMYWYQQKSSQAPKLLFHYYDKDFNNEADTPDNFQSRRPNTSFCFLDIRSPGLGDTAMYLCATSKIQGTHEQYFGPGTRLTVT.

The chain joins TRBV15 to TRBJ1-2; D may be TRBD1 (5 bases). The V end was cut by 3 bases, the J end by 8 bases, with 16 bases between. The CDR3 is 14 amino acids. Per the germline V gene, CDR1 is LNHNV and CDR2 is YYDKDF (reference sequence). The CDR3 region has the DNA TGTGCCACCAGCAGTGGGGCCGGGCAGGGAGGCTACACCTTC. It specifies CATSSGAGQGGYTF.

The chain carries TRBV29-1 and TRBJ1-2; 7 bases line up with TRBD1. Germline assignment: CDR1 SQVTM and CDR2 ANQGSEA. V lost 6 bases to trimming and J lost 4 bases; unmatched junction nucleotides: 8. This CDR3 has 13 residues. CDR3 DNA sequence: TGCAGCGTAGCGGGACAGAGCTTCTATGGCTACACCTTC. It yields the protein CSVAGQSFYGYTF.

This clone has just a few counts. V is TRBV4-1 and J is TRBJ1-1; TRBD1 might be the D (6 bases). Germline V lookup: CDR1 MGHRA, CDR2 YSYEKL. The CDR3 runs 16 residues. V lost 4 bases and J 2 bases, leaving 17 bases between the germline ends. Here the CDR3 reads CASSRARGGPNTEAFF. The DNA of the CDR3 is TGCGCCAGCAGCCGGGCCAGGGGAGGACCCAACACTGAAGCTTTCTTT.

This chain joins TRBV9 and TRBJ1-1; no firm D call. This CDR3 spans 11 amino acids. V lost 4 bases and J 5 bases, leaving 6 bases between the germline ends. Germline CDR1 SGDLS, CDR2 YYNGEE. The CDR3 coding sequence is TGTGCCAGCAGCTCCAGTACTGAAGCTTTCTTT. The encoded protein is CASSSSTEAFF.

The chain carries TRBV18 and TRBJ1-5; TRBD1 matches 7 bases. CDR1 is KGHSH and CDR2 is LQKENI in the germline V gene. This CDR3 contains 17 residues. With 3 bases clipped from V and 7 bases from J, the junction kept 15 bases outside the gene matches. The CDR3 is CASSPYSGTALLQPQHF. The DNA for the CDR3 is TGTGCCAGCTCACCTTACTCCGGGACAGCCCTTTTACAGCCCCAGCATTTT.

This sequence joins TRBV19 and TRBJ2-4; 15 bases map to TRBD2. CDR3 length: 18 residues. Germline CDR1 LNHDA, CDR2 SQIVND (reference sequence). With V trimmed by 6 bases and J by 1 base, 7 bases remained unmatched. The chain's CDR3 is CASRPGLAGGRAKNIQYF. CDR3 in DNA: TGTGCCAGTAGACCGGGACTAGCGGGAGGACGGGCCAAAAACATTCAGTACTTC.

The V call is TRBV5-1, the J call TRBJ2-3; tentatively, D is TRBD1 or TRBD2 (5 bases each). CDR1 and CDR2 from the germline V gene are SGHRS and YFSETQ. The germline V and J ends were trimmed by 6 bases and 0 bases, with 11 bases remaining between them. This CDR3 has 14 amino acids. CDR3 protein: CASKTGASTDTQYF. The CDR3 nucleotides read TGCGCCAGCAAGACCGGGGCTAGCACAGATACGCAGTATTTT.

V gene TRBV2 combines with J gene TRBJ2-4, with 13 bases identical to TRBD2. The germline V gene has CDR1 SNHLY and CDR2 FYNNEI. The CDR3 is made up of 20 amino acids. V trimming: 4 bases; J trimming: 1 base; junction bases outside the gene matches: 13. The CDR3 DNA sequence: TGTGCCAGCAGTGGACAAGGGACTAGCGGGGTGGTTGGTGCCAAAAACATTCAGTACTTC. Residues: CASSGQGTSGVVGAKNIQYF.

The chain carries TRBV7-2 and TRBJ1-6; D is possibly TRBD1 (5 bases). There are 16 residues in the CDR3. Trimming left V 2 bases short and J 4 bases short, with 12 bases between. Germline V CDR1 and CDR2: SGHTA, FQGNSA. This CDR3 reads CASSLPQGGYNSPLHF. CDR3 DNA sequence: TGTGCCAGCAGCTTACCCCAGGGAGGGTATAATTCACCCCTCCACTTT.

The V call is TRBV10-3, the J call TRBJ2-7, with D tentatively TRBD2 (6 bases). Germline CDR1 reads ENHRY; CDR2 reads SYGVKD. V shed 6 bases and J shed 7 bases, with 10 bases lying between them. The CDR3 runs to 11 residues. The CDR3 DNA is TGTGCCATCAGCTTTGGAGGGGAGCAGTACTTC. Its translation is CAISFGGEQYF.

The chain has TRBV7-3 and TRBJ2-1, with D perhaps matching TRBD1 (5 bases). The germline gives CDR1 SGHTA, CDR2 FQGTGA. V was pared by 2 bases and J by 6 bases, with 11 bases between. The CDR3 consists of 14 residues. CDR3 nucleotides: TGTGCCAGCAGCTTATCCAGGGATGTCAATGAGCAGTTCTTC. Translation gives CASSLSRDVNEQFF.

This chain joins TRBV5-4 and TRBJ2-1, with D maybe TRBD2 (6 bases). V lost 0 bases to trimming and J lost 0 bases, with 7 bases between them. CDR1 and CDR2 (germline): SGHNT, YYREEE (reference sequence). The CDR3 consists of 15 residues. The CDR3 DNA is TGTGCCAGCAGCTTGGCCGGGAGCTCCTACAATGAGCAGTTCTTC. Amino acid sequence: CASSLAGSSYNEQFF.

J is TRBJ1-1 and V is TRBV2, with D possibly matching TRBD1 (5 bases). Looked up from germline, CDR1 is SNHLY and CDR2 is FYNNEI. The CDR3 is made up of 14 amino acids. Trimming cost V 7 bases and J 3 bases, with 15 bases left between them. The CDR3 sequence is CASKTAGWDTEAFF. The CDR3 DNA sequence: TGTGCCAGCAAGACGGCAGGGTGGGACACTGAAGCTTTCTTT.

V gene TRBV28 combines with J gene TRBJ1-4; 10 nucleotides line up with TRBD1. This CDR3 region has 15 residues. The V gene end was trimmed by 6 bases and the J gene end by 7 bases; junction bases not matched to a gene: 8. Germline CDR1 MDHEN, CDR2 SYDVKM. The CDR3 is CASRPDRGRFEKLFF. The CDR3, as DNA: TGTGCCAGCAGACCCGACAGGGGGCGGTTTGAAAAACTGTTTTTT.

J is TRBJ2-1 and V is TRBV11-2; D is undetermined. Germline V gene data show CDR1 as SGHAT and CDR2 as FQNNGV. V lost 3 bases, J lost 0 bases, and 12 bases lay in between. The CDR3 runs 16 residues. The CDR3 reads CASSFPGLSSYNEQFF. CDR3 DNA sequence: TGTGCCAGCAGCTTCCCCGGGCTTAGCTCCTACAATGAGCAGTTCTTC.

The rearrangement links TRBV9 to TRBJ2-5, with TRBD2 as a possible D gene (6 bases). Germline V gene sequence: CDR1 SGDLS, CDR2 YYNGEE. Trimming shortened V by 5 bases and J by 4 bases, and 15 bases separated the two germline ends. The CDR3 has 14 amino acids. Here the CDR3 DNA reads TGTGCCAGCAGTCCCGGGGGAGTAATAGAGACCCAGTACTTC. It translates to CASSPGGVIETQYF.

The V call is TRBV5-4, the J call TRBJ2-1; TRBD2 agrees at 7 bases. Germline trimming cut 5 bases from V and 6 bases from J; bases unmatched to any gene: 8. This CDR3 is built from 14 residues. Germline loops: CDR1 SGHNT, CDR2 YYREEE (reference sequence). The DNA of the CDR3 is TGTGCCAGCAGGCCCGGGACTACTCCCAATGAGCAGTTCTTC. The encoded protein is CASRPGTTPNEQFF.